This entry concerns a single T cell receptor (beta chain). This sample is part of a study of T cell responses to AZD1222 COVID-19 vaccine. This CDR3 has 15 amino acids. The germline gives CDR1 SEHNR, CDR2 FQNEAQ (reference sequence). V lost 5 bases, J lost 5 bases, and 15 bases lay in between. Profiling relied on immunoSEQ multiplex PCR, and the TCRdb table lists in-frame clones only, not all of them. The profile shows tens of thousands of clones, about 88% of them singletons. Source: peripheral blood, taken on day 0 of AZD1222 vaccination. The rearrangement links TRBV7-9 to TRBJ1-4; maybe TRBD1 (5 bases). The TCR originated in an adult in good health. The CDR3 sequence is CASSPWGDRNEKLFF. Written as DNA, the CDR3 is TGTGCCAGCAGCCCATGGGGGGATCGGAATGAAAAACTGTTTTTT.